The 3 T cell receptor beta chains below all came from one sample that was sequenced in a study of graft-versus-host responses after intestinal transplantation. Repertoires were generated with immunoSEQ multiplex PCR, while TCRdb's copy carries only in-frame clones and drops some. The sample includes under 20,000 clones, roughly nine tenths seen only once; the top ten take around 50%. The sample here was bone marrow, taken approximately 120 days after transplant. Every receptor here comes from a human patient who received an intestinal transplant, so some T cells may come from the graft donor.

This clone appeared once. The chain combines TRBV6-4 with TRBJ2-6; D unresolved. Germline lookup yields CDR1 MRHNA and CDR2 SNTAGT. Trimming shortened V by 3 bases and J by 0 bases, and 9 bases separated the two germline ends. This CDR3 comprises 16 residues. The CDR3 loop is CASSESGYSGANVLTF. For the CDR3, the DNA is TGTGCCAGCAGTGAGTCTGGATACTCTGGGGCCAACGTCCTGACTTTC.

Notes on this clone: A read error is likely here: a far larger clone is one base away. V usage is TRBV15 and J usage is TRBJ2-1, with TRBD2 matching 7 bases. This CDR3 has 16 amino acids. Germline CDR1 and CDR2: LNHNV and YYDKDF (reference sequence). CDR3 loop: CATGRDTGGSYNEQFF. CDR3 nucleotides: TGTGCCACCGGCAGAGATACGGGGGGCTCCTACAATGAGCAGTTCTTC.

The chain employs TRBV6-1 and TRBJ2-2; TRBD1 matches 9 bases. Germline CDR1 reads MNHNS; CDR2 reads SASEGT. The CDR3 runs 14 residues. The J segment lost 6 bases and the V segment lost 10 bases, leaving 9 bases of the junction unmatched. This CDR3 is CATQQGAWAGELFF. The CDR3 bases are TGTGCCACCCAACAGGGGGCGTGGGCCGGGGAGCTGTTTTTT.